Sequencing of this TCR beta chain was carried out in a study of human T cells and chemical hapten exposure. Unfractionated whole blood yielded the extracted total RNA. CDR1 is SQVTM, CDR2 ANQGSEA, per germline. This CDR3 has 10 amino acids. Deletions cut 4 bases from V and 2 bases from J, with 0 bases between. The study's findings and limits: Counts of TCRs above 1 in 1000 frequency stayed unchanged with DPC sensitization.

This clonotype turned up a few times. The antigen is unknown. The library tagged individual cDNA molecules with unique molecular identifiers. TCRdb reprocessed the 5' RACE reads with MiXCR, giving one entry per CDR3 protein. The repertoire holds 110,000 or so distinct CDR3 sequences, with approximately 20% as singletons. The chain employs TRBV29-1 and TRBJ2-1; D unclear. The clonotype was recovered from a human donor in good health. The CDR3 sequence is CSVAYNEQFF. CDR3 DNA: TGCAGCGTTGCCTACAATGAGCAGTTCTTC.